The 24 T cell receptor beta chains below come from one sample, sequenced in a study of T-cell memory formation after mild COVID-19. TCRdb analysed the 5' RACE reads with MiXCR anew, one entry per CDR3 protein. The table has 300,000 to 400,000 distinct CDR3 sequences, 13% seen once. The sequencing sample was made of PBMCs or a T cell subset sorted from them (not recorded which). The origin of the receptors is a man between 18 and 29 years old who had mild COVID-19 (a few samples of this study predate the infection). Cell type and time point are not known.

This clonotype has more than one count but fewer than ten. The genes are TRBV5-1 and TRBJ2-3; perhaps TRBD2 as D (5 bases). The V gene lost 3 bases and the J gene lost 1 base, with 12 bases spanning the gap. The CDR3 is 15 amino acids. The germline V gene encodes CDR1 SGHRS and CDR2 YFSETQ. The CDR3 loop reads CASSWSISGTDTQYF. CDR3 DNA: TGCGCCAGCAGCTGGAGTATTAGCGGCACAGATACGCAGTATTTT.

This clonotype was recorded many times. V and J are TRBV12-3 or TRBV12-4 and TRBJ2-4, with D possibly matching TRBD1 (6 bases). The CDR3 is 13 residues long. The V and J ends lost 8 bases and 0 bases respectively, with 8 bases between them. CDR3: CASRTAAKNIQYF. The CDR3 coding sequence is TGTGCCAGCCGGACAGCAGCCAAAAACATTCAGTACTTC.

This clonotype was found a few times. The CDR3 DNA sequence: TGTGCCAGCAGACCCCGACAGGGCCCCTACGAGCAGTACGTC. Translation gives CASRPRQGPYEQYV. V is TRBV6-2 or TRBV6-3 and J is TRBJ2-7; 7 positions match TRBD1. The trim removed 6 bases at V and 2 bases at J, leaving 7 bases unmatched. Germline V gene data show CDR1 as MNHEY and CDR2 as SVGEGT. There are 14 residues in the CDR3.

The V gene is TRBV11-2, the J gene TRBJ2-2; 7 nucleotides align to TRBD1. J gave up 2 bases and V 7 bases, and 16 bases lay outside the gene matches. The V gene's germline CDR1 is SGHAT and CDR2 FQNNGV. The CDR3 totals 18 residues. DNA of the CDR3: TGTGCCAGCACCAGGGACAGCCGAAATTTTACTAACACCGGGGAGCTGTTTTTT. It specifies CASTRDSRNFTNTGELFF.

This sequence joins TRBV12-3 or TRBV12-4 and TRBJ1-2; D gene unclear. Deletions cut 5 bases from V and 5 bases from J, with 3 bases between. The CDR3 totals 10 residues. DNA of the CDR3: TGTGCCAGCAGTCGTTATGGCTACACCTTC. It codes for CASSRYGYTF.

There are a few counts of this clonotype. The V gene is TRBV28, the J gene TRBJ2-7; 8 nucleotides match TRBD2. CDR1 and CDR2 (germline): MDHEN, SYDVKM. With 2 bases clipped from V and 6 bases from J, the junction kept 0 bases outside the gene matches. The CDR3 covers 12 residues. CDR3 nucleotides: TGTGCCAGCAGTTTAAGCGGGGGCGAGCAGTACGTC. It specifies CASSLSGGEQYV.

This clonotype was seen a handful of times. This sequence joins TRBV6-6 and TRBJ2-5, with a tentative D call TRBD1 (6 bases). Germline V gene lookup returns CDR1 MNHNY and CDR2 SVGAGI (reference sequence). V lost 6 bases and J 4 bases, leaving 21 bases between the germline ends. This CDR3 comprises 16 residues. This CDR3 is CASRNRGHRDRETQYF. The CDR3 DNA sequence: TGTGCCAGCAGGAATAGGGGTCACAGGGATCGAGAGACCCAGTACTTC.

This clonotype was recorded a few times. V gene TRBV28 combines with J gene TRBJ2-5; D gene ambiguous. V was clipped by 7 bases and J by 1 base, with 10 bases between them. The CDR3 extends over 13 amino acids. CDR1 is MDHEN, CDR2 SYDVKM, per germline. CDR3 DNA sequence: TGTGCCAGCATCCCGGAAAGCCAAGAGACCCAGTACTTC. This encodes CASIPESQETQYF.

The gene calls are TRBV4-1 and TRBJ2-3; tentative D call: TRBD2 (5 bases). The germline V gene has CDR1 MGHRA and CDR2 YSYEKL. V gave up 0 bases and J gave up 7 bases, with 11 bases separating them. The CDR3 contains 14 residues. The CDR3 loop reads CASSQEGLLNTQYF. CDR3 in DNA: TGCGCCAGCAGCCAAGAAGGACTTCTAAATACGCAGTATTTT.

The chain links TRBV5-1 to TRBJ2-2; maybe TRBD2 (6 bases). V was pared by 6 bases and J by 5 bases, with 20 bases between. Per the germline V gene, CDR1 is SGHRS and CDR2 is YFSETQ. The CDR3 runs 16 residues. Written as DNA, the CDR3 is TGCGCCAGCATGGGCGGGACCGCCTTTTTAACCGGGGAGCTGTTTTTT. It is translated as CASMGGTAFLTGELFF.

The gene calls are TRBV7-3 and TRBJ2-1, with D perhaps TRBD1 (5 bases). This CDR3 comprises 12 residues. Trimming removed 5 bases from V and 9 bases from J, with 11 bases in between. Germline lookup yields CDR1 SGHTA and CDR2 FQGTGA. The CDR3 DNA is TGTGCCAGCAGCAGGGGTGGCGGTGAGCAGTTCTTC. Its protein is CASSRGGGEQFF.

This sequence joins TRBV28 and TRBJ1-5, with D perhaps TRBD1 (5 bases). The CDR3 contains 14 residues. V dropped 6 bases and J dropped 5 bases, with 14 bases sitting between them. The germline V gene has CDR1 MDHEN and CDR2 SYDVKM. The CDR3 loop is CASSPGGVDQPQHF. CDR3 DNA: TGTGCCAGCAGCCCGGGGGGGGTGGATCAGCCCCAGCATTTT.

This clonotype turned up a few times. In nucleotides, the CDR3 is TGCAGTGCTCAGACAGGGGCGGACGAGCAGTACTTC. It specifies CSAQTGADEQYF. This chain uses TRBV20-1 with TRBJ2-7; 8 nucleotides align to TRBD1. The trim removed 5 bases at V and 5 bases at J, leaving 5 bases unmatched. This CDR3 spans 12 amino acids. The V gene's germline CDR1 is DFQATT and CDR2 SNEGSKA (reference sequence).

V and J are TRBV7-9 and TRBJ1-1; D gene ambiguous. This CDR3 is 15 amino acids long. Germline V gives CDR1 SEHNR, CDR2 FQNEAQ (reference sequence). V was trimmed by 1 base and J by 3 bases, leaving 12 bases between them. The CDR3 DNA sequence: TGTGCCAGCAGCTTAGGGACCCCGTGGTACACTGAAGCTTTCTTT. It is translated as CASSLGTPWYTEAFF.

This clonotype was counted ten times or more. The CDR3: CASSLFDPNTEAFF. CDR3 bases: TGCGCCAGCAGCTTGTTCGACCCGAACACTGAAGCTTTCTTT. This chain connects TRBV5-1 to TRBJ1-1; D unclear. Trimming pared 1 base from V and 1 base from J, leaving 8 bases between. The CDR3 extends over 14 amino acids. From germline, CDR1 is SGHRS and CDR2 YFSETQ.

This clonotype was counted at least ten times. The chain joins TRBV7-9 to TRBJ2-3; 8 nucleotides line up with TRBD1. J was trimmed by 5 bases and V by 0 bases; bases with no gene match: 4. The germline V gene has CDR1 SEHNR and CDR2 FQNEAQ (reference sequence). The length of the CDR3 is 15 residues. CDR3 in amino acids: CASSLARGREDTQYF. CDR3 sequence (DNA): TGTGCCAGCAGCTTAGCCAGGGGGCGCGAAGATACGCAGTATTTT.

This clonotype was observed a few times. The chain employs TRBV20-1 and TRBJ2-7, with 10 nucleotides matching TRBD2. Germline CDR1 reads DFQATT; CDR2 reads SNEGSKA (reference sequence). V trimming: 0 bases; J trimming: 2 bases; junction bases outside the gene matches: 4. The CDR3 covers 15 residues. The CDR3 nucleotides are TGCAGTGCTAGAGACCATAGCGGGGGGCCCTACGAGCAGTACTTC. This sequence encodes CSARDHSGGPYEQYF.

This clonotype was counted many times. The chain links TRBV14 to TRBJ2-2; D ambiguous. CDR3 length: 14 residues. The germline gives CDR1 SGHDN, CDR2 FVKESK. With 6 bases removed from V and 0 bases from J, the gap between germline ends came to 8 bases. This chain's CDR3 is CASRRNSNTGELFF. In DNA form, the CDR3 reads TGTGCCAGCAGGCGGAACTCGAACACCGGGGAGCTGTTTTTT.

A few counts support this clonotype. This chain uses TRBV19 with TRBJ2-3, with 9 bases lining up with TRBD1. The CDR3 runs 15 residues. CDR1 LNHDA and CDR2 SQIVND come from the germline V gene (reference sequence). The V and J ends lost 4 bases and 2 bases, in that order; junction bases with no gene match: 4. CDR3 loop: CASSTGTGHTDTQYF. The CDR3 bases are TGTGCCAGTAGTACCGGGACAGGGCACACAGATACGCAGTATTTT.

This rearrangement joins TRBV24-1 to TRBJ1-5, with 8 bases fitting TRBD1. CDR1 is KGHDR and CDR2 is SFDVKD in the germline V gene. The CDR3 is made up of 14 amino acids. Trimming took 7 bases from V and 5 from J; bases not matched to a gene: 6. The DNA of the CDR3 is TGTGCCACCAGCGACAGGGGTGCGGATCAGCCCCAGCATTTT. As protein: CATSDRGADQPQHF.

Ten or more counts support this clonotype. The chain links TRBV12-3 or TRBV12-4 to TRBJ1-5; no clear D. The V gene lost 4 bases and the J gene lost 0 bases, with 4 bases spanning the gap. The CDR3 sequence is 13 residues long. CDR3 in DNA: TGTGCCAGCAGTTGGGGTAGCAATCAGCCCCAGCATTTT. Protein sequence: CASSWGSNQPQHF.

The chain couples TRBV5-6 to TRBJ1-1; D uncertain. The V gene lost 1 base and the J gene lost 4 bases, with 8 bases spanning the gap. Germline values: CDR1 SGHDT, CDR2 YYEEEE. The CDR3 is 13 residues long. Here the CDR3 reads CASSLLFGTEAFF. In DNA, the CDR3 is TGTGCCAGCAGCTTGTTGTTCGGCACTGAAGCTTTCTTT.

This sequence joins TRBV7-9 and TRBJ2-7; no firm D call. V was trimmed by 0 bases and J by 3 bases, leaving 6 bases between them. The V gene's germline CDR1 is SEHNR and CDR2 FQNEAQ (reference sequence). This CDR3 is 13 amino acids long. The CDR3 nucleotides read TGTGCCAGCAGCTTAGCCTCCGACTACGAGCAGTACTTC. Protein sequence: CASSLASDYEQYF. The whole variable domain, filled in from reference TRBV7-9 and TRBJ2-7, reads DTGVSQNPRHKITKRGQNVTFRCDPISEHNRLYWYRQTLGQGPEFLTYFQNEAQLEKSRLLSDRFSAERPKGSFSTLEIQRTEQGDSAMYLCASSLASDYEQYFGPGTRLTVT.

This clonotype was observed a few times. V gene TRBV9 combines with J gene TRBJ1-1; 8 bases are shared with TRBD1. This CDR3 has 17 amino acids. Per germline, CDR1 SGDLS and CDR2 YYNGEE. J gave up 1 base and V 4 bases, and 12 bases lay outside the gene matches. The CDR3 nucleotides read TGTGCCAGCAGCTCGCTAGCCTGGACAGGGACGAACACTGAAGCTTTCTTT. Translated, it gives CASSSLAWTGTNTEAFF.